These T cell receptor beta chains were read from a single sample in a study of cytomegalovirus exposure and HLA in healthy donors. This table comes from immunoSEQ multiplex PCR, and its TCRdb copy is limited to in-frame clones, with some not included. The table shows some 90,000 clones, with about 80% occurring only once. The sample consisted of PBMCs. The receptors stem from a man between 25 and 39 years old in good health and CMV-seronegative. Each CDR3 is given with its conserved first and last residue. D genes are given only for firm matches. The size entry is marked missing in some rows and otherwise reads once, few, many or a size class.

cdr3_nt | cdr3_aa | clone_size | d_call | j_call | v_call
TGTGCCAGCAGCAACTGGGACTCTGACTACGAGCAGTACTTC | CASSNWDSDYEQYF | . | . | TRBJ2-7 | TRBV9
TGTGCCAGCAGTGCTATGAGGCGGGAGGGTAATGAGCAGTTCTTC | CASSAMRREGNEQFF | . | TRBD2 | TRBJ2-1 | TRBV25-1
TGTGCCAGCAGCCCCGACGGGGAGAACACTGAAGCTTTCTTT | CASSPDGENTEAFF | . | . | TRBJ1-1 | TRBV5-4
TGCGCCAGCAGCGAACCGGGAGCCGGAACTAATGAAAAACTGTTTTTT | CASSEPGAGTNEKLFF | . | . | TRBJ1-4 | TRBV5-1
TGTGCCAGCAGCTCTACAGGGGATAGAGGGGTCACCGGGGAGCTGTTTTTT | CASSSTGDRGVTGELFF | . | TRBD1 | TRBJ2-2 | TRBV28
TGTGCCAGCAGCTTAGCTGCGGGGGTTATGGACATTCAGTACTTC | CASSLAAGVMDIQYF | . | TRBD2 | TRBJ2-4 | TRBV7-8
TGTGCCACCAGCAGAGGTCGGGGGGCCGGGGAGCTGTTTTTT | CATSRGRGAGELFF | . | TRBD2 | TRBJ2-2 | TRBV15
TGTGCCAGCAGCTTGAACAGGGTCTCCTACAATGAGCAGTTCTTC | CASSLNRVSYNEQFF | . | . | TRBJ2-1 | TRBV11-3
TGTGCCAGCACCACAGACAGGACCGGAACTGAAGCTTTCTTT | CASTTDRTGTEAFF | . | . | TRBJ1-1 | TRBV5-5
TGTGCCAGCAGCCAAGATACTGGGGCGTACTATGGCTACACCTTC | CASSQDTGAYYGYTF | . | . | TRBJ1-2 | TRBV14
TGTGCCAGCAGTCCCTCAACAGGGGGCAATCAGCCCCAGCATTTT | CASSPSTGGNQPQHF | . | TRBD1 | TRBJ1-5 | TRBV27
TGTGCCAGCAGCTTAAACGAGCCCAATGAGCAGTTCTTC | CASSLNEPNEQFF | . | . | TRBJ2-1 | TRBV7-6
TGTGCCAGCAGTCGGGGGACCACAACTAATGAAAAACTGTTTTTT | CASSRGTTTNEKLFF | few | . | TRBJ1-4 | TRBV2
TGTGCCAGCAGCCCTGGACAGGGGGGCAATCAGCCCCAGCATTTT | CASSPGQGGNQPQHF | . | TRBD1 | TRBJ1-5 | TRBV4-2
TGTGCCAGCAGTGAACTAGCGGGAAGCAGGGATGAGCAGTTCTTC | CASSELAGSRDEQFF | . | TRBD2 | TRBJ2-1 | TRBV6-1
TGTGCCAGCAGCCGTACCCTCCTAGCGAAGGGGTCCTACAATGAGCAGTTCTTC | CASSRTLLAKGSYNEQFF | . | . | TRBJ2-1 | TRBV5-6
TGTGCCAGTCTGGGGGGAACAGCCAAAAACATTCAGTACTTC | CASLGGTAKNIQYF | . | . | TRBJ2-4 | TRBV19
TGTGCCACCAGCAGGACAGGGGGTGTCGACTATGGCTACACCTTC | CATSRTGGVDYGYTF | . | TRBD1 | TRBJ1-2 | TRBV15
TGTGCCAGTAGTAGAGGGCTGGGACAGATTAAAGAGACCCAGTACTTC | CASSRGLGQIKETQYF | . | TRBD1 | TRBJ2-5 | TRBV19
TGTGCCAGCAGCTTGACTAGTTTGGGAGGCTACACCTTC | CASSLTSLGGYTF | . | . | TRBJ1-2 | TRBV5-4
TGTGCCAGCAGCGTAGGGGGCACGGCGAACTCTGGAAACACCATATATTTT | CASSVGGTANSGNTIYF | . | . | TRBJ1-3 | TRBV9
TGTGCCAGCACTTCCTCGGTCGGGGAGCTGTTTTTT | CASTSSVGELFF | . | . | TRBJ2-2 | TRBV28
TGTGCCAGCAGCTTAGTAAGGGGAGGAGAGACCCAGTACTTC | CASSLVRGGETQYF | . | . | TRBJ2-5 | TRBV7-2
TGTGCCAGCAGTTACGAGGGACAGGGGGACACTGAAGCTTTCTTT | CASSYEGQGDTEAFF | . | TRBD1 | TRBJ1-1 | TRBV6-5
TGTGCCATCAGTGAAGAGGCTGACACTGAAGCTTTCTTT | CAISEEADTEAFF | few | . | TRBJ1-1 | TRBV10-3
TGTGCCAGCAGTTATCCGGGACAGGGGGAGGGTGGCTACACCTTC | CASSYPGQGEGGYTF | . | TRBD1 | TRBJ1-2 | TRBV6-5
TGTGCCAGCAGCGTAAGTGGTGGGAGTTCTCCACGTGAGCAGTTCTTC | CASSVSGGSSPREQFF | . | . | TRBJ2-1 | TRBV9
TGTGCCAGCAGCTATAACCCAGGAAAGACCGGGGAGCTGTTTTTT | CASSYNPGKTGELFF | . | . | TRBJ2-2 | TRBV5-5
TGTGCCAGCAGCTTCGGTCAGGGGGCCACCGGGGAGCTGTTTTTT | CASSFGQGATGELFF | . | TRBD1 | TRBJ2-2 | TRBV7-3
TGTGCCAGCAGTCCCACGGCAGGGCGAGCTTTCTTT | CASSPTAGRAFF | . | . | TRBJ1-1 | TRBV6-5